The T cell receptor (beta chain) described here comes from a study of T cell changes during pregnancy in multiple sclerosis. The germline V gene encodes CDR1 MNHEY and CDR2 SVGAGI. The V end lost 2 bases, the J end lost 2 bases, and 7 bases lay between the germline ends. The length of the CDR3 is 14 residues. TCRdb's table, derived via immunoSEQ multiplex PCR, lists solely in-frame clones and lacks some. The table lists about 40,000 clones, about 89% of them singletons. Sequencing was performed on CD4+ T cells from peripheral blood mononuclear cells, taken in the third trimester of pregnancy. The clonotype comes from a female donor in good health, enrolled as a control in a pregnancy study. The J gene is TRBJ1-5, the V gene TRBV6-5; possibly TRBD1 for D (5 bases). CDR3 region: CASSYQGGNQPQHF. The CDR3 nucleotides read TGTGCCAGCAGTTACCAGGGCGGCAATCAGCCCCAGCATTTT.